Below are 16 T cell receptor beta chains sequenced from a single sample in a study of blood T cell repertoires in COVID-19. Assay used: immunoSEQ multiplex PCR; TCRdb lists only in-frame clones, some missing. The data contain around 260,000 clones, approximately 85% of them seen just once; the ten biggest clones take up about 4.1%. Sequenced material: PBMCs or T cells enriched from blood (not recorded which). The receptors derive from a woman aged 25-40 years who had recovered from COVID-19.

The chain's CDR3 is CATEPGVEAYGYTF. The DNA for the CDR3 is TGTGCCACCGAGCCGGGAGTCGAAGCCTATGGCTACACCTTC. V and J are TRBV28 and TRBJ1-2, with D unresolved. The V gene's germline CDR1 is MDHEN and CDR2 SYDVKM. The CDR3 extends over 14 amino acids. Trimming cost V 10 bases and J 4 bases, with 19 bases left between them.

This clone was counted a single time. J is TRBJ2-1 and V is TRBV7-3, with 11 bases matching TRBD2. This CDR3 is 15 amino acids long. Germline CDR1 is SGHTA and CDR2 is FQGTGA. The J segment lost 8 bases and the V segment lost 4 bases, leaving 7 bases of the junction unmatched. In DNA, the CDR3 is TGTGCCAGCAGCTACCTAGCGGGAGGAGCCTATGAGCAGTTCTTC. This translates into CASSYLAGGAYEQFF.

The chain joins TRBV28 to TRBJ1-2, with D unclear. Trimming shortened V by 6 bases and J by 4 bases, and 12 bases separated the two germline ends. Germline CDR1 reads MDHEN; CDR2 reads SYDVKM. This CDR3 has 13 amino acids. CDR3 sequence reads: CASSRGGVYGYTF. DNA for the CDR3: TGTGCCAGCAGCCGGGGAGGAGTCTATGGCTACACCTTC.

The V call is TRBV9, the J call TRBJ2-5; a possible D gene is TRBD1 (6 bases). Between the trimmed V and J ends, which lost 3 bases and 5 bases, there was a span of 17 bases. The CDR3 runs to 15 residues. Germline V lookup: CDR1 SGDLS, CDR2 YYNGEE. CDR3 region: CASSESGTPRETQYF. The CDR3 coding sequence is TGTGCCAGCAGCGAGTCCGGGACACCGAGGGAGACCCAGTACTTC.

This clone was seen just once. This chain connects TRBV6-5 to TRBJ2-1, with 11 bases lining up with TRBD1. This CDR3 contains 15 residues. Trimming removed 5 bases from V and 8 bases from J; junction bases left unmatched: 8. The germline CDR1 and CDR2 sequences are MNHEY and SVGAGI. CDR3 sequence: CASSPDRGLFYEQFF. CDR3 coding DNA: TGTGCCAGCAGTCCGGACAGGGGGCTTTTCTATGAGCAGTTCTTC.

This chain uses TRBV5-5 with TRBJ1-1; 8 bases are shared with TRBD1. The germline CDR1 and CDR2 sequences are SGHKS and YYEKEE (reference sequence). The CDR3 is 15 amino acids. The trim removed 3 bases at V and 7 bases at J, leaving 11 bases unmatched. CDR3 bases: TGTGCCAGCAGCTCGAAACTCCAGGGGGCAAATGAAGCTTTCTTT. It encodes CASSSKLQGANEAFF.

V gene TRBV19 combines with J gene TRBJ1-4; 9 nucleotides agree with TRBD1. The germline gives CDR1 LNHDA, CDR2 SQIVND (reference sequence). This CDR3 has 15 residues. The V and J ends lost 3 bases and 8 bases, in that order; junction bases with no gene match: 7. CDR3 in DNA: TGTGCCAGTAGTATCCCGGGACAGGGAAGAGAAAAACTGTTTTTT. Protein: CASSIPGQGREKLFF.

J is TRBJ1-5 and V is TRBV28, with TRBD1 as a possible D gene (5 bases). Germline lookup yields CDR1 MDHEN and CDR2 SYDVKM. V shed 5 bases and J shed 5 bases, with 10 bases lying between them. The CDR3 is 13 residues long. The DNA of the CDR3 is TGTGCCAGCAGTGGGGGGAGGGATCAGCCCCAGCATTTT. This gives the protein CASSGGRDQPQHF. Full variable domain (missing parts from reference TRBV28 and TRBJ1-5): DVKVTQSSRYLVKRTGEKVFLECVQDMDHENMFWYRQDPGLGLRLIYFSYDVKMKEKGDIPEGYSVSREKKERFSLILESASTNQTSMYLCASSGGRDQPQHFGDGTRLSIL.

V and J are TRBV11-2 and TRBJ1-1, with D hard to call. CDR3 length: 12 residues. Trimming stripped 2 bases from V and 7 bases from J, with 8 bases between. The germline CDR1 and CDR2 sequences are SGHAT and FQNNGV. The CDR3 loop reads CASSLTTSEAFF. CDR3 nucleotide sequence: TGTGCCAGCAGCTTAACGACAAGTGAAGCTTTCTTT.

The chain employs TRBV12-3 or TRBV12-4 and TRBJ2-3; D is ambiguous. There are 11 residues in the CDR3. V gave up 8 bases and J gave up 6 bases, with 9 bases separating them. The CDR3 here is CASSNRDTQYF. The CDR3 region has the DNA TGTGCCAGCTCCAACCGGGATACGCAGTATTTT.

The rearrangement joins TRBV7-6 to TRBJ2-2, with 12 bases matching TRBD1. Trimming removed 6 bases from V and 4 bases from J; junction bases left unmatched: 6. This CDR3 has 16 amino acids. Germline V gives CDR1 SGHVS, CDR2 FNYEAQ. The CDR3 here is CASSTGTGGSTGELFF. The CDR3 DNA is TGTGCCAGCAGTACCGGGACAGGGGGCAGCACCGGGGAGCTGTTTTTT. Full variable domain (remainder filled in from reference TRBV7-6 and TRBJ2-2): GAGVSQSPRYKVTKRGQDVALRCDPISGHVSLYWYRQALGQGPEFLTYFNYEAQQDKSGLPNDRFSAERPEGSISTLTIQRTEQRDSAMYRCASSTGTGGSTGELFFGEGSRLTVL.

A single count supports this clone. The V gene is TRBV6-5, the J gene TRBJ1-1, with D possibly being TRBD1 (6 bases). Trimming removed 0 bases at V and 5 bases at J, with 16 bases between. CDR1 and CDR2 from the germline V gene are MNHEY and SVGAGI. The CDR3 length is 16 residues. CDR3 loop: CASSYSLTGRSTEAFF. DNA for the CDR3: TGTGCCAGCAGTTACTCTCTTACAGGGCGTTCTACTGAAGCTTTCTTT.

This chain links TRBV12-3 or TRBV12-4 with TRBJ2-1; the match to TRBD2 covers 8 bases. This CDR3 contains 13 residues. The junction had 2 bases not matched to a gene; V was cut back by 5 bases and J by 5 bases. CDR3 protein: CASSKRGNNEQFF. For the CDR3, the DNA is TGTGCCAGCAGTAAGCGGGGGAACAATGAGCAGTTCTTC.

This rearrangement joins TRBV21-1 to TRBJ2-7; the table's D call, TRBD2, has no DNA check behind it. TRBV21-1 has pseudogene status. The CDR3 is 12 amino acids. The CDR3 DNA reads TGTGCCAGCAGCACGGGTGCCTACGAGCAGTACTTC. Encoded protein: CASSTGAYEQYF.

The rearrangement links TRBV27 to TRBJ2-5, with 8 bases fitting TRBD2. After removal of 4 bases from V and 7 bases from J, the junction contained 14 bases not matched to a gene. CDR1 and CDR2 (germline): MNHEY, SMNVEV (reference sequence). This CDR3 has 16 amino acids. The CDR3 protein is CASSYEPGLGTGTQYF. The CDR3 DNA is TGTGCCAGCAGTTATGAACCGGGACTAGGGACGGGGACCCAGTACTTC.

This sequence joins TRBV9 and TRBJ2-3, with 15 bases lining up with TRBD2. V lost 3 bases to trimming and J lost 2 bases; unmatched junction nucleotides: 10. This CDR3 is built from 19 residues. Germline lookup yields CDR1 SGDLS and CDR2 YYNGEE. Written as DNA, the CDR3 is TGTGCCAGCAGCGGCTCCGGGACTAGCGGGAGGACCTTCACAGATACGCAGTATTTT. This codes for CASSGSGTSGRTFTDTQYF.